The 18 T cell receptor beta chains listed next were all sequenced from one sample in a study of T cells in Graves' hyperthyroidism and ophthalmopathy. Researchers took RNA transcripts and amplified the TCR beta CDR3 regions from them. TCR CDR3 underwent first-round RT-PCR with the HTBI primer set. MiXCR, run by TCRdb on the multiplex PCR reads, gives a single entry per CDR3 protein. The sample yields about 480,000 distinct CDR3 sequences, roughly 25% seen once. Input material: blood. The receptor set was obtained from a woman in her twenties or thirties with Graves' ophthalmopathy.

The chain combines TRBV6-2 or TRBV6-3 with TRBJ2-2; D gene ambiguous. With 2 bases removed from V and 5 bases from J, the gap between germline ends came to 6 bases. The CDR3 loop spans 13 amino acids. Germline CDR1 reads MNHEY; CDR2 reads SVGEGT. CDR3 nucleotides: TGTGCCAGCAGTTACATTCCTACCGGGGAGCTGTTTTTT. Encoded protein: CASSYIPTGELFF.

CDR3 in amino acids: CASSGGGRGTGLAKNIQYF. CDR3 bases: TGTGCCAGCAGTGGAGGAGGCAGGGGGACGGGACTAGCCAAAAACATTCAGTACTTC. The chain has TRBV27 and TRBJ2-4; a weak D match, TRBD1 (7 bases). V dropped 5 bases and J dropped 0 bases, with 23 bases sitting between them. The germline V gene has CDR1 MNHEY and CDR2 SMNVEV (reference sequence). The CDR3 totals 19 residues.

There are many counts of this clonotype. J is TRBJ1-1 and V is TRBV6-5; D ambiguous. The V end lost 6 bases, the J end lost 3 bases, and 11 bases lay between the germline ends. The CDR3 length is 13 residues. Germline lookup yields CDR1 MNHEY and CDR2 SVGAGI. The CDR3, as DNA: TGTGCCAGCAGCGGAGGCCCGTACACTGAAGCTTTCTTT. Translation gives CASSGGPYTEAFF.

The J gene is TRBJ2-5, the V gene TRBV2; TRBD2 aligns across 10 bases. Germline CDR1 is SNHLY and CDR2 is FYNNEI. CDR3 size: 17 residues. The V segment lost 6 bases and the J segment 1 base; nucleotides outside the gene matches: 11. CDR3 amino acids: CASSRDSSGRFQETQYF. In DNA form, the CDR3 reads TGTGCCAGCAGCCGTGACTCTAGCGGGAGATTCCAAGAGACCCAGTACTTC.

This clonotype has a handful of counts. The J gene is TRBJ2-7, the V gene TRBV11-2, with 7 bases identical to TRBD1. The V gene end was trimmed by 4 bases and the J gene end by 2 bases; junction bases not matched to a gene: 8. Per the germline V gene, CDR1 is SGHAT and CDR2 is FQNNGV. The CDR3 sequence is 15 residues long. CDR3 amino acids: CASSSFRDRAYEQYF. The CDR3 DNA reads as TGTGCCAGCAGCTCATTCCGGGACAGAGCCTACGAGCAGTACTTC. Full variable domain (remainder filled in from reference TRBV11-2 and TRBJ2-7): EAGVAQSPRYKIIEKRQSVAFWCNPISGHATLYWYQQILGQGPKLLIQFQNNGVVDDSQLPKDRFSAERLKGVDSTLKIQPAKLEDSAVYLCASSSFRDRAYEQYFGPGTRLTVT.

The genes are TRBV15 and TRBJ2-7; 7 nucleotides match TRBD2. The J segment lost 2 bases and the V segment lost 3 bases, leaving 7 bases of the junction unmatched. The CDR3 runs 15 residues. Per germline, CDR1 LNHNV and CDR2 YYDKDF (reference sequence). The CDR3 DNA is TGTGCCACCAGCAGGGCTAGCGGCTCTACCTACGAGCAGTACTTC. Amino acid sequence: CATSRASGSTYEQYF.

The CDR3 DNA sequence: TGTGCCAGCAGCCAAGATATGGGGGGACATCCTGAAGCTTTCTTT. It codes for CASSQDMGGHPEAFF. The chain uses TRBV14 and TRBJ1-1; D is perhaps TRBD1 (6 bases). Per the germline V gene, CDR1 is SGHDN and CDR2 is FVKESK. The CDR3 is 15 residues long. Trimming removed 0 bases at V and 6 bases at J, with 14 bases between.

This clonotype has a handful of counts. This chain uses TRBV19 with TRBJ1-2; 7 positions match TRBD1. V lost 8 bases to trimming and J lost 4 bases; unmatched junction nucleotides: 7. CDR1 LNHDA and CDR2 SQIVND come from the germline V gene (reference sequence). The CDR3 is 13 amino acids. DNA of the CDR3: TGTGCCAGTGAGACAGGGCCCGGCTATGGCTACACCTTC. Its protein is CASETGPGYGYTF.

The V and J genes are TRBV6-1 and TRBJ1-2, with TRBD1 matching 7 bases. CDR3 size: 15 residues. V shed 5 bases, J shed 6 bases, and the junction held 12 bases outside the gene matches. Germline CDR1 and CDR2: MNHNS and SASEGT. This chain's CDR3 is CASSRTGAGIHGYTF. As DNA, the CDR3 is TGTGCCAGCAGTCGGACAGGCGCCGGGATCCATGGCTACACCTTC.

This clonotype was seen ten or more times. This chain links TRBV6-5 with TRBJ1-1; 7 nucleotides align to TRBD1. CDR3 length equals 13 residues. Trimming at V came to 4 bases and at J to 7 bases, leaving 6 bases not matched to a gene. Germline V gene lookup returns CDR1 MNHEY and CDR2 SVGAGI. Here the CDR3 reads CASSFRQGREAFF. The CDR3 DNA is TGTGCCAGCAGTTTTAGACAGGGCCGTGAAGCTTTCTTT.

CDR3 bases: TGTGCCAGCAGTTACAGGGTGGATGACACTGAAGCTTTCTTT. This gives the protein CASSYRVDDTEAFF. The chain couples TRBV6-5 to TRBJ1-1; D uncertain. Germline V gene sequence: CDR1 MNHEY, CDR2 SVGAGI. The CDR3 has 14 residues. V shed 2 bases and J shed 3 bases, with 10 bases lying between them.

This clonotype occurred a few times. The CDR3 DNA reads TGTGCCAGCAGTGAAGCGGGTTACTCCTACGAGCAGTACTTC. This sequence encodes CASSEAGYSYEQYF. V usage is TRBV6-1 and J usage is TRBJ2-7; D is undetermined. V lost 0 bases, J lost 0 bases, and 6 bases lay in between. CDR1 MNHNS and CDR2 SASEGT come from the germline V gene. This CDR3 has 14 amino acids.

Comments on this clonotype: This may stem from a read error, because a much larger clone lies one nucleotide away. J is TRBJ2-2 and V is TRBV7-8, with D possibly TRBD2 on 5 matching bases. The CDR3 extends over 15 amino acids. Germline lookup yields CDR1 SGHVS and CDR2 FQNEAQ. The CDR3 spells CASSLASQGFGELVF. The CDR3 DNA follows: TGTGCCAGCAGCTTAGCGTCACAAGGGTTCGGGGAGCTGGTTTTT. The full variable domain, in which reference TRBV7-8 and TRBJ2-2 provide the parts outside the CDR3, is GAGVSQSPRYKVAKRGQDVALRCDPISGHVSLFWYQQALGQGPEFLTYFQNEAQLDKSGLPSDRFFAERPEGSVSTLKIQRTQQEDSAVYLCASSLASQGFGELVFGEGSRLTVL.

This chain joins TRBV5-1 and TRBJ1-6, with D perhaps matching TRBD1 (6 bases). CDR1 is SGHRS, CDR2 YFSETQ, per germline. CDR3 size: 15 residues. The germline V and J ends were trimmed by 0 bases and 7 bases, with 11 bases remaining between them. The CDR3 DNA follows: TGCGCCAGCAGCTTGGCTCAGGGGAGAAATTCACCCCTCCACTTT. As protein: CASSLAQGRNSPLHF.

This clonotype was recorded at least ten times. This rearrangement joins TRBV7-8 to TRBJ2-7; D is possibly TRBD2 (5 bases). The CDR3 length is 16 residues. Germline V gene sequence: CDR1 SGHVS, CDR2 FQNEAQ. V was cut by 5 bases and J by 0 bases, with 17 bases left in between. CDR3 sequence (DNA): TGTGCCAGCAGCGGAGACGGACGGGGAAGCTCCTACGAGCAGTACTTC. This translates into CASSGDGRGSSYEQYF. The full variable domain, completed using reference TRBV7-8 and TRBJ2-7, is GAGVSQSPRYKVAKRGQDVALRCDPISGHVSLFWYQQALGQGPEFLTYFQNEAQLDKSGLPSDRFFAERPEGSVSTLKIQRTQQEDSAVYLCASSGDGRGSSYEQYFGPGTRLTVT.

In DNA form, the CDR3 reads TGTGCCAGCAGTGAAAGGACAGATGAGACCCAGTACTTC. Translated, it gives CASSERTDETQYF. The chain uses TRBV2 and TRBJ2-5; a possible D gene is TRBD1 (6 bases). Looked up from germline, CDR1 is SNHLY and CDR2 is FYNNEI. The CDR3 spans 13 residues. Trimming left V 2 bases short and J 5 bases short, with 9 bases between.

Ten or more counts support this clonotype. The chain carries TRBV4-1 and TRBJ2-7; TRBD1 aligns across 9 bases. CDR3 size: 18 residues. Per germline, CDR1 MGHRA and CDR2 YSYEKL. Losses at the gene ends were 0 bases for V and 1 base for J; bases not matched to a gene: 10. CDR3 DNA: TGCGCCAGCAGCCAAGATCCTTTCGGGACAGGGCGGTCCTACGAGCAGTACTTC. Amino acids: CASSQDPFGTGRSYEQYF.

This clonotype was detected many times. V gene TRBV29-1 combines with J gene TRBJ2-5; possibly TRBD2 for D (7 bases). Germline values: CDR1 SQVTM, CDR2 ANQGSEA. This CDR3 is 14 amino acids long. Trimming left V 7 bases short and J 0 bases short, with 15 bases between. Written as DNA, the CDR3 is TGCAGCGCCACAGGGACTACGTACCAAGAGACCCAGTACTTC. It codes for CSATGTTYQETQYF.